A selection of T cell receptor beta chains follows, all from one sample in a study of post-analysis software for immune sequencing data. TCRdb redid the calling of the PCR reads with MiXCR, one entry per CDR3 protein. The sample has some 690,000 distinct CDR3 sequences, approximately 60% seen once. Sequencing was carried out using blood. Receptor source: a girl between 2 and 10 years old with multiple sclerosis. Both conserved end residues are part of each CDR3. The D gene is left open where the match is weak. For some rows the clone size is stated as once, few or many, or as a class when expanded; others skip it.

>.|TRBJ2-1|.|TRBV29-1
TGCAGCGTTGTGCTGGCTCCCAGCTCCTACAATGAGCAGTTCTTC
CSVVLAPSSYNEQFF
>few|TRBJ1-2|.|TRBV5-1
TGCGCCAGCAGCTTGGCCGGGGACACAATCTATGGCTACACCTTC
CASSLAGDTIYGYTF
>.|TRBJ2-5|TRBD2|TRBV5-1
TGCGCCAGCAGCTTGAAAGTAAGCGGGGGGTTGCAAGAGACCCAGTACTTC
CASSLKVSGGLQETQYF
>few|TRBJ2-1|.|TRBV7-6
TGTGCCAGCAGCTTAGAAGCACAGGGTCATGAGCAGTTCTTC
CASSLEAQGHEQFF
>once|TRBJ2-7|.|TRBV19
TGTGCCAGTAGTCCCGCGGCGTCCCACGAGCAGTACTTC
CASSPAASHEQYF
>few|TRBJ2-3|TRBD1|TRBV29-1
TGCAGCGTTGATCGGGACAGCCGTAGCACAGATACGCAGTATTTT
CSVDRDSRSTDTQYF
>.|TRBJ2-3|TRBD1|TRBV7-9
TGTGCCAGCAGCCGAGGGGTAGACAGGGGGGCAGATACGCAGTATTTT
CASSRGVDRGADTQYF
>.|TRBJ2-3|TRBD2|TRBV20-1
TGCAGTGCTGCGCTAGCGGCAGATACGCAGTATTTT
CSAALAADTQYF
>.|TRBJ1-2|.|TRBV3-1
TGTGCCAGCAGCCGGGGCTGGGGGAGCTATGGCTACACCTTC
CASSRGWGSYGYTF
>few|TRBJ1-1|TRBD1|TRBV6-5
TGTGCCAGCAGGGCAGGGGGTTTGAGCACTGAAGCTTTCTTT
CASRAGGLSTEAFF
>few|TRBJ2-3|.|TRBV29-1
TGCAGCGTGTGGGACACTAGCACAGATACGCAGTATTTT
CSVWDTSTDTQYF
>few|TRBJ2-1|.|TRBV4-1
TGCGCCAGCAGCCCTAGCGATAGCTCCTACAATGAGCAGTTCTTC
CASSPSDSSYNEQFF
>.|TRBJ2-1|TRBD2|TRBV7-2
TGTGCCAGCAGCCATTCCGGGACTAGCGTCTACAATGAGCAGTTCTTC
CASSHSGTSVYNEQFF
>.|TRBJ1-2|TRBD1|TRBV12-3/TRBV12-4
TGTGCCAGCAGTTTTAGTCAGGGGGCGCCTTATGGCTACACCTTC
CASSFSQGAPYGYTF
>.|TRBJ2-5|TRBD2|TRBV3-1
TGTGCCAGCAGCCTGGGACTAGCGGTGACGCAAGAGACCCAGTACTTC
CASSLGLAVTQETQYF
>.|TRBJ2-7|TRBD1|TRBV15
TGTGCCACCAGCAGAGCGGGACAGGGGTTGCGCGAGCAGTACTTC
CATSRAGQGLREQYF
>.|TRBJ2-1|.|TRBV12-3/TRBV12-4
TGTGCCAGCAGTCCGGGACCGGTCGGGGGCTCCTACAATGAGCAGTTCTTC
CASSPGPVGGSYNEQFF
>.|TRBJ1-6|.|TRBV15
TGTGCCACCAGCCTCCGGACCGGACAACAGGGTGCTAATTCACCCCTCCACTTT
CATSLRTGQQGANSPLHF
>.|TRBJ2-3|TRBD1|TRBV12-3/TRBV12-4
TGTGCCAGCAGTTTAGAGGGACAGCATACGCAGTATTTT
CASSLEGQHTQYF
>few|TRBJ1-4|.|TRBV6-1
TGTGCCAGCAGTGAAGGGTTTGGGGGAGATGAAAAACTGTTTTTT
CASSEGFGGDEKLFF
>.|TRBJ2-5|.|TRBV20-1
TGCAGTGCTAGAGATCCCCAGGATATGCTAACCCAGTACTTC
CSARDPQDMLTQYF
>.|TRBJ2-5|TRBD2|TRBV20-1
TGCAGTGCTAGAGACGCGGGGGGGTGGGGGACCCAGTACTTC
CSARDAGGWGTQYF
>few|TRBJ2-1|TRBD2|TRBV10-3
TGTGCCATCAGTGAGCCCAGTAGCGGGAGGTTAGTGGATGAGCAGTTCTTC
CAISEPSSGRLVDEQFF
>.|TRBJ1-6|.|TRBV7-2
TGTGCCAGCAGCTTAGCGGCAGGGGCTTATAATTCACCCCTCCACTTT
CASSLAAGAYNSPLHF
>many|TRBJ2-3|.|TRBV7-8
TGTGCCAGCAGCTCTCCGAACGTCGATACGCAGTATTTT
CASSSPNVDTQYF
>.|TRBJ2-5|.|TRBV5-6
TGTGCCAGCAGCCAGGGACACCTCCAAGAGACCCAGTACTTC
CASSQGHLQETQYF
>few|TRBJ1-2|.|TRBV12-3/TRBV12-4
TGTGCCAGCAGTCTCCCGGGACTTCAGTATGGCTACACCTTC
CASSLPGLQYGYTF
>.|TRBJ2-1|.|TRBV6-5
TGTGCCAGCACCCGGGGCAGGGGCTACAATGAGCAGTTCTTC
CASTRGRGYNEQFF
>.|TRBJ2-3|TRBD2|TRBV5-1
TGCGCCAGCACTCCGGGACTAGCGGGAGTCACAGATACGCTGTATTTT
CASTPGLAGVTDTLYF
>.|TRBJ1-2|.|TRBV6-1
TGTGCCAGCAGTGTGGGCAGGGTCGATGGCTACACCTTC
CASSVGRVDGYTF
>.|TRBJ2-3|.|TRBV5-1
TGCGCCAGCAGCTTTTCCCCGGGAGATGGCACAGATACGCAGTATTTT
CASSFSPGDGTDTQYF
>.|TRBJ2-4|TRBD1|TRBV7-9
TGTGCCAGCAGCCCAGCCGGGACAGGGAAAAACATTCAGTACTTC
CASSPAGTGKNIQYF
>.|TRBJ2-1|TRBD1|TRBV9
TGTGCCAGCAGCGTCCGAATGGGACAGAACTACAATGAGCAGTTCTTC
CASSVRMGQNYNEQFF
>.|TRBJ2-7|.|TRBV7-2
TGTGCCAGCATGCTGATTACGGGGTCCTACGAGCAGTACTTC
CASMLITGSYEQYF
>.|TRBJ2-1|TRBD2|TRBV3-1
TGTGCCAGCAGCCAAGGTCTAGCGGGAGGACCCAATGAGCAGTTCTTC
CASSQGLAGGPNEQFF
>few|TRBJ1-2|TRBD1|TRBV5-1
TGCGCCAGCAGGGACGGACAGGGGGGGAACTATGGCTACACCTTC
CASRDGQGGNYGYTF
>.|TRBJ2-7|TRBD1|TRBV5-1
TGCGCCAGCAGCCCAGACAGGGAAGGAACCTACGAGCAGTACTTC
CASSPDREGTYEQYF
>few|TRBJ2-5|.|TRBV20-1
TGCAGTGCTAGGTTACGAGCCGACCAAGAGACCCAGTACTTC
CSARLRADQETQYF
>.|TRBJ2-7|TRBD2|TRBV18
TGTGCCAGCTCTCCTCCAGGACTAGCACCAACCTACGAGCAGTACTTC
CASSPPGLAPTYEQYF
>.|TRBJ2-4|TRBD1|TRBV2
TGTGCCAGCAGTGACTCAGGGGGCCAAAACATTCAGTACTTC
CASSDSGGQNIQYF
>few|TRBJ2-5|.|TRBV6-6
TGTGCCAGCAGAGTTAACCAAGAGACCCAGTACTTC
CASRVNQETQYF
>.|TRBJ2-1|TRBD1|TRBV20-1
TGCAGTGCTAGGTCGGACAGGGGTGGCTACAATGAGCAGTTCTTC
CSARSDRGGYNEQFF
>.|TRBJ1-2|TRBD1|TRBV12-3/TRBV12-4
TGTGCCAGCAGTCCCAGGACAGGCCGACGTTATGGCTACACCTTC
CASSPRTGRRYGYTF
>few|TRBJ2-1|TRBD2|TRBV7-9
TGTGCCAGCAGCCCCCTATGGACTAGCGGGAGTAATGAGCAGTTCTTC
CASSPLWTSGSNEQFF
>.|TRBJ2-5|TRBD2|TRBV6-2/TRBV6-3
TGTGCCAGCAGTTTAGCAAGACTAGCGGGCTACCAAGAGACCCAGTACTTC
CASSLARLAGYQETQYF
>.|TRBJ1-5|.|TRBV2
TGTGCCAGCAGCGGGGACGGCTATCAGCCCCAGCATTTT
CASSGDGYQPQHF
>.|TRBJ1-2|.|TRBV3-1
TGTGCCAGCAGCCAAGATTTGTCTCAGGGAAGGGGAGGCTACACCTTC
CASSQDLSQGRGGYTF
>.|TRBJ2-1|.|TRBV5-1
TGCGCCAGCAGCTTGCGGTCTTCCCGTTCGCTAAGCTCCTACAATGAGCAGTTCTTC
CASSLRSSRSLSSYNEQFF